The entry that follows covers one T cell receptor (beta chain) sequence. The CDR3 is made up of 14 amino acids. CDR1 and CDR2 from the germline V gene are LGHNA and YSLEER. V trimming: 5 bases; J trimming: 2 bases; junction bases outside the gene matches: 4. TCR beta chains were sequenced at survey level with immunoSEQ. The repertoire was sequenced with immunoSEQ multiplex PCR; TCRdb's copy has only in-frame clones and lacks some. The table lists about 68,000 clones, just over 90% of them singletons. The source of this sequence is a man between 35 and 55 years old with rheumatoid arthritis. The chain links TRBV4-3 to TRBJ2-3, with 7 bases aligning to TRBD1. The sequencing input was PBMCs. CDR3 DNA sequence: TGCGCCAGCAGCGGGGACAGTTACACAGATACGCAGTATTTT. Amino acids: CASSGDSYTDTQYF.